This entry features one T cell receptor beta chain sequence. One junction end disagrees with the germline gene, perhaps due to a read error. MiXCR was run by TCRdb on the RT-PCR reads, yielding one entry per CDR3 protein. The data show around 700,000 distinct CDR3 sequences, more than 13% seen once. There are 14 residues in the CDR3. Germline V gives CDR1 GTSNPN, CDR2 SVGIG (reference sequence). This chain links TRBV30 with TRBJ2-3; 8 bases line up with TRBD2. Specimen: memory CD4+ T cells from blood. This receptor was identified in a female donor in good health, serving as a healthy control. The CDR3 DNA reads as TGTGCCTGGAGTCCCAAGATAAGGACTAGCTCCGGTTTTTTT. It is translated as CAWSPKIRTSSGFF.